Sequencing of this TCR beta chain was carried out in a study of OX40 agonist ivuxolimab in advanced cancers. Findings and limits, study-wide: No determination was made of the antigen specificity of the expanded peripheral T cells.

Germline lookup yields CDR1 MDHEN and CDR2 SYDVKM. There are 16 residues in the CDR3. The J segment lost 0 bases and the V segment lost 5 bases, leaving 10 bases of the junction unmatched. Produced via immunoSEQ multiplex PCR; TCRdb's table is partial and in-frame only. The data contain 75,000 to 100,000 clones, around 86% of them seen just once; the ten biggest clones take up roughly 0.33%. On this clone itself: Its antigen is undetermined.

The investigators sampled blood at baseline, at cycle 4 day 1, and at cycle 7 day 1. This receptor was taken from an adult with an advanced solid tumor such as melanoma, head and neck, liver or kidney cancer. The chain uses TRBV28 and TRBJ2-7; 7 bases align to TRBD2. The sample in question was CD4+ or CD8+ T cells sorted from blood, obtained in a trial of the OX40 agonist ivuxolimab. The CDR3 DNA sequence: TGTGCCAGCAGTCTACCCGCTAGCGGTCACTCCTACGAGCAGTACTTC. Residues: CASSLPASGHSYEQYF.